This TCR beta chain was recorded in a study of cytomegalovirus exposure and HLA in healthy donors. Sequencing was performed with immunoSEQ multiplex PCR; in TCRdb, only in-frame clones are kept and a portion is missing. Of 200,000 or so clones listed, 70% to 85% were seen once; the top ten hold 10% to 15%. CDR3 length: 13 residues. Germline V gene lookup returns CDR1 SGDLS and CDR2 YYNGEE. The V and J ends lost 5 bases and 5 bases, in that order; junction bases with no gene match: 3. This clone was counted between two and nine times. The sequencing input was PBMCs. The TCR originated in a woman in her 30s in good health and CMV-seropositive. The chain is built from TRBV9 and TRBJ2-2, with TRBD2 identical over 7 bases. The CDR3 sequence: CASSGLVTGELFF. CDR3 nucleotide sequence: TGTGCCAGCAGTGGACTAGTAACCGGGGAGCTGTTTTTT.